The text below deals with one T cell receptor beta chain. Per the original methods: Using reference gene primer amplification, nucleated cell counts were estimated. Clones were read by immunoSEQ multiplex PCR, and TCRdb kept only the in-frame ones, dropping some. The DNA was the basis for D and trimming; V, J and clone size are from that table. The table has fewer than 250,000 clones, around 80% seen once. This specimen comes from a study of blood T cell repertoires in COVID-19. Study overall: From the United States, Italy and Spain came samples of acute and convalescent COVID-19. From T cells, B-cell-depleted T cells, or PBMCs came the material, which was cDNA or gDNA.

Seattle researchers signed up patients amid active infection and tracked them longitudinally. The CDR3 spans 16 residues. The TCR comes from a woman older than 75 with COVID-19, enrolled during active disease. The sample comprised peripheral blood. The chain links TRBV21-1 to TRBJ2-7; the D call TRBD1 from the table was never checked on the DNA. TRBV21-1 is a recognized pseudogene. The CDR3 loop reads CASSIWSGTEHYEQYF. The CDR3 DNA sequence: TGTGCCAGCAGCATCTGGTCAGGGACAGAACACTACGAGCAGTACTTC.